The 16 T cell receptor beta chains in this list originate from one sample, sequenced in a study of OX40 agonist ivuxolimab in advanced cancers. Sequencing used immunoSEQ multiplex PCR; TCRdb keeps in-frame clones, though not all of them. The data show some 98,000 clones, with 70% to 85% seen just once and roughly 1.6% held by the top ten. This specimen consisted of CD4+ or CD8+ T cells sorted from blood, obtained in a trial of the OX40 agonist ivuxolimab. Receptors originate from an adult with an advanced solid tumor such as melanoma, head and neck, liver or kidney cancer.

This chain joins TRBV6-4 and TRBJ2-1; TRBD1 agrees at 10 bases. This CDR3 is built from 14 residues. V trimming: 6 bases; J trimming: 14 bases; junction bases outside the gene matches: 13. Germline CDR1 and CDR2: MRHNA and SNTAGT. This CDR3 reads CASRPTSRQGAKFF. The DNA for the CDR3 is TGTGCCAGCAGACCCACATCACGACAGGGGGCTAAGTTCTTC.

The chain carries TRBV5-1 and TRBJ2-1; D possibly corresponds to TRBD2 (6 bases). Looked up from germline, CDR1 is SGHRS and CDR2 is YFSETQ. Trimming removed 4 bases from V and 3 bases from J, with 17 bases in between. The CDR3 runs to 16 residues. CDR3 sequence: CASSRGSPSVYNEQFF. CDR3 coding DNA: TGCGCCAGCAGCCGGGGGAGCCCTTCGGTCTACAATGAGCAGTTCTTC.

The table lists this clone with a few counts. The V and J genes are TRBV10-2 and TRBJ2-7; TRBD1 aligns across 7 bases. The CDR3 consists of 14 residues. Per germline, CDR1 WSHSY and CDR2 SAAADI. J gave up 2 bases and V 2 bases, and 3 bases lay outside the gene matches. CDR3 in amino acids: CASSENRGPYEQYF. CDR3 in DNA: TGCGCCAGCAGTGAGAACAGGGGACCCTACGAGCAGTACTTC.

The V gene is TRBV7-2, the J gene TRBJ2-7, with D unclear. V was shortened by 1 base and J by 0 bases, with 13 bases between the two germline ends. CDR3 length equals 16 residues. The germline gives CDR1 SGHTA, CDR2 FQGNSA. The CDR3 DNA follows: TGTGCCAGCAGCTTAGTGGGCGGCCACAGCTCCTACGAGCAGTACTTC. The encoded protein is CASSLVGGHSSYEQYF.

This chain links TRBV11-2 with TRBJ1-4; TRBD1 might be the D (5 bases). Germline V lookup: CDR1 SGHAT, CDR2 FQNNGV. The CDR3 length is 15 residues. Trimming removed 0 bases at V and 4 bases at J, with 9 bases between. The CDR3 spells CASSLDRGFNEKLFF. The CDR3 DNA is TGTGCCAGCAGCTTAGATAGGGGCTTTAATGAAAAACTGTTTTTT.

The gene calls are TRBV19 and TRBJ1-4; 7 bases are a match to TRBD1. The V segment lost 2 bases and the J segment 8 bases; nucleotides outside the gene matches: 5. The germline CDR1 and CDR2 sequences are LNHDA and SQIVND (reference sequence). The CDR3 is 14 amino acids. CDR3 sequence: CASSIYGGQEKLFF. DNA for the CDR3: TGTGCCAGTAGTATATATGGGGGACAGGAAAAACTGTTTTTT.

The genes are TRBV6-5 and TRBJ1-3; D is unresolved. The CDR3 has 14 amino acids. V dropped 6 bases and J dropped 0 bases, with 9 bases sitting between them. Germline assignment: CDR1 MNHEY and CDR2 SVGAGI. CDR3 DNA: TGTGCCAGCAGCTTTACCGACTCTGGAAACACCATATATTTT. Encoded protein: CASSFTDSGNTIYF.

This clone was seen just once. This chain links TRBV6-5 with TRBJ1-5; D is ambiguous. Per the germline V gene, CDR1 is MNHEY and CDR2 is SVGAGI. Trimming left V 3 bases short and J 0 bases short, with 6 bases between. CDR3 length: 14 residues. DNA for the CDR3: TGTGCCAGCAGTTATTTGGATAGCAATCAGCCCCAGCATTTT. This translates into CASSYLDSNQPQHF.

This chain joins TRBV6-6 and TRBJ1-2; D perhaps matches TRBD1 (6 bases). Per the germline V gene, CDR1 is MNHNY and CDR2 is SVGAGI (reference sequence). The CDR3 consists of 14 residues. V was trimmed by 7 bases and J by 4 bases, leaving 16 bases between them. The CDR3 DNA sequence: TGTGCCAGCACCCTACAGGGAGATCTCTATGGCTACACCTTC. Its translation is CASTLQGDLYGYTF.

This chain connects TRBV4-2 to TRBJ2-3, with 12 bases that match TRBD2. Germline V gene lookup returns CDR1 LGHNA and CDR2 YNFKEQ. V lost 1 base to trimming and J lost 2 bases; unmatched junction nucleotides: 7. The CDR3 runs 18 residues. The CDR3 DNA sequence: TGTGCCAGCAGCCAAGCCCTAGCGGGAGGGGATTTCACAGATACGCAGTATTTT. Protein sequence: CASSQALAGGDFTDTQYF.

V and J are TRBV18 and TRBJ1-4; D not resolved. Trimming cost V 1 base and J 8 bases, with 8 bases left between them. This CDR3 spans 13 amino acids. Germline V lookup: CDR1 KGHSH, CDR2 LQKENI. For the CDR3, the DNA is TGTGCCAGCTCACCACTGTTGGGGGAAAAACTGTTTTTT. It translates to CASSPLLGEKLFF.

The J gene is TRBJ2-4, the V gene TRBV4-2; 10 bases fit TRBD2. Germline loops: CDR1 LGHNA, CDR2 YNFKEQ. The J segment lost 4 bases and the V segment lost 5 bases, leaving 5 bases of the junction unmatched. This CDR3 is 15 amino acids long. CDR3 in amino acids: CASSLSGREKNIQYF. The CDR3 nucleotides are TGTGCCAGCAGCTTGAGCGGGAGGGAAAAAAACATTCAGTACTTC.

V and J are TRBV19 and TRBJ1-1; perhaps TRBD1 as D (6 bases). The V and J ends lost 5 bases and 3 bases respectively, with 16 bases between them. The germline V gene has CDR1 LNHDA and CDR2 SQIVND (reference sequence). The CDR3 contains 15 residues. The CDR3 bases are TGTGCCAGTAGTTCGTGGGGAGGGGGAGACACTGAAGCTTTCTTT. This codes for CASSSWGGGDTEAFF.

The J gene is TRBJ2-3, the V gene TRBV4-3; possibly TRBD2 for D (5 bases). V was trimmed by 0 bases and J by 0 bases, leaving 13 bases between them. The CDR3 extends over 17 amino acids. Germline V gives CDR1 LGHNA, CDR2 YSLEER. The CDR3 loop is CASSQELGAASTDTQYF. The DNA of the CDR3 is TGCGCCAGCAGCCAAGAATTGGGAGCTGCTAGCACAGATACGCAGTATTTT.

This rearrangement joins TRBV30 to TRBJ2-2; no reliable D call. V was trimmed by 0 bases and J by 6 bases, leaving 8 bases between them. This CDR3 is built from 13 residues. Germline CDR1 GTSNPN, CDR2 SVGIG (reference sequence). CDR3 coding DNA: TGTGCCTGGAGTGTGAGCGTCGCCGGGGAGCTGTTTTTT. Encoded protein: CAWSVSVAGELFF.

The chain is built from TRBV4-2 and TRBJ2-7, with 7 bases that match TRBD1. V was pared by 4 bases and J by 1 base, with 7 bases of the junction left unmatched. The CDR3 contains 15 residues. The germline V gene has CDR1 LGHNA and CDR2 YNFKEQ. The CDR3 nucleotides read TGTGCCAGCAGCCTTGTCCGGACAGGATCCTACGAGCAGTACTTC. Translated: CASSLVRTGSYEQYF.